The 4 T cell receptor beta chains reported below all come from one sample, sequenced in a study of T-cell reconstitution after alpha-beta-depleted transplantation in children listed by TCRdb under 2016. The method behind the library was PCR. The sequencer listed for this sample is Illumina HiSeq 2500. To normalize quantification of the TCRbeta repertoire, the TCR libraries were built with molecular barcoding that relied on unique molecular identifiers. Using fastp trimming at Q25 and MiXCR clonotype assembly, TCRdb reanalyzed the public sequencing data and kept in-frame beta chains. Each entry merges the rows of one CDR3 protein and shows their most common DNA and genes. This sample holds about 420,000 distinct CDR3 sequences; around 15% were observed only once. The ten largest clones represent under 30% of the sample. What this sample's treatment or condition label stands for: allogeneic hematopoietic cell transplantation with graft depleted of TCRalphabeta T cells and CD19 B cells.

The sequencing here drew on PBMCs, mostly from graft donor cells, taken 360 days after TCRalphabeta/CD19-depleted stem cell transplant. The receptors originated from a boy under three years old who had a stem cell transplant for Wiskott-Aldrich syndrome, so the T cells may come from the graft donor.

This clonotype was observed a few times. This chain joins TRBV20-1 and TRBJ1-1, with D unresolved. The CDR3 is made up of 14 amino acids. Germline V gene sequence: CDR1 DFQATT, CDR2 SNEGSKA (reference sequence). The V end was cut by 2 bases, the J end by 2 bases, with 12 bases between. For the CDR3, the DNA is TGCAGTGCTAGACCCCGGGAGGTAAACACTGAAGCTTTCTTT. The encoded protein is CSARPREVNTEAFF.

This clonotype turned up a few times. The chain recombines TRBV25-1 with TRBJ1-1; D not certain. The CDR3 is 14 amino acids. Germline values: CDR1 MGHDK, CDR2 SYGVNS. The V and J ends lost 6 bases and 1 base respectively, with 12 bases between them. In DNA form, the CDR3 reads TGTGCCAGCAGACCCCGGGGTCAGAACACTGAAGCTTTCTTT. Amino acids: CASRPRGQNTEAFF.

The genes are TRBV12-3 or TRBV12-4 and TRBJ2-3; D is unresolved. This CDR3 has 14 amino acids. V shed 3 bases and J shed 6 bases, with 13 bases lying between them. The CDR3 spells CASSFWGEEDTQYF. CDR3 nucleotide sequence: TGTGCCAGCAGTTTTTGGGGTGAGGAGGATACGCAGTATTTT.

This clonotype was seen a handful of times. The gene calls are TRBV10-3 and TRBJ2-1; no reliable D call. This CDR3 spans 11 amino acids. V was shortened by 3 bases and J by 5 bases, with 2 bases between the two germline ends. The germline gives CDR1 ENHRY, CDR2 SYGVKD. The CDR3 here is CAISDDNEQFF. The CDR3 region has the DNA TGTGCCATCAGTGACGACAATGAGCAGTTCTTC.